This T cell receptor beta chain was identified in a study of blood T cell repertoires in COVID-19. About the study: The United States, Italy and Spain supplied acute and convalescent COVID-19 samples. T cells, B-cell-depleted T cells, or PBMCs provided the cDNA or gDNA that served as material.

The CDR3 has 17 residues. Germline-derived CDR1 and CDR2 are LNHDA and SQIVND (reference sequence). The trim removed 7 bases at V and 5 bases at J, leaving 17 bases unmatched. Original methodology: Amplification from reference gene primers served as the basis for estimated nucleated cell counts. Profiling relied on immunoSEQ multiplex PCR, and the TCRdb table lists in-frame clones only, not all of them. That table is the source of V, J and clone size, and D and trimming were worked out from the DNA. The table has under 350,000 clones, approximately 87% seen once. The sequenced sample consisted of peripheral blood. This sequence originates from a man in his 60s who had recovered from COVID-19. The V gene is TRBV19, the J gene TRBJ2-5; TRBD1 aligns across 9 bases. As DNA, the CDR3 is TGTGCCAGTAAGGCCCGAAAGACAGGGGGATTCGGGGAGACCCAGTACTTC. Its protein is CASKARKTGGFGETQYF.